This entry lists 14 T cell receptor beta chains sequenced from one sample in a study of post-analysis software for immune sequencing data. Overall study findings and caveats: Roughly 5 TRBV segments, including TRBV5-6, TRBV5-1 and TRBV20-1, were more frequent in patients than controls.

Antigens of these TCRs are unknown. Unique molecular identifiers were built into the TCR beta cDNA libraries. TCRdb re-called the PCR reads with MiXCR, one entry per CDR3 protein. The sample lists 750,000 to 950,000 distinct CDR3 sequences; about 43% were seen once. Material: blood. All receptors come from a girl aged 10 to 17 with multiple sclerosis.

This clonotype came up once. The chain recombines TRBV5-1 with TRBJ2-2; D may be TRBD2 (7 bases). The CDR3 sequence is 15 residues long. Germline CDR1 is SGHRS and CDR2 is YFSETQ. The V end was cut by 6 bases, the J end by 3 bases, with 15 bases between. CDR3 sequence reads: CASKYRGGDTGELFF. CDR3 DNA sequence: TGCGCCAGCAAGTACCGAGGGGGGGACACCGGGGAGCTGTTTTTT.

The CDR3 coding sequence is TGTGCCAGCAGCCAAGCTGAAGGACTAGCGGGAGTAGGAAACGAGCAGTACTTC. Amino acid sequence: CASSQAEGLAGVGNEQYF. The rearrangement joins TRBV14 to TRBJ2-7, with TRBD2 matching over 13 bases. The germline V gene has CDR1 SGHDN and CDR2 FVKESK. This CDR3 region has 18 residues. The V and J ends lost 1 base and 5 bases, in that order; junction bases with no gene match: 11.

This chain connects TRBV9 to TRBJ2-1; 13 nucleotides align to TRBD2. J lost 2 bases, V lost 4 bases, and 3 bases had no gene match. Germline V gives CDR1 SGDLS, CDR2 YYNGEE. The CDR3 has 16 amino acids. As DNA, the CDR3 is TGTGCCAGCAGCACTAGCGGGAGGGCCACCTACAATGAGCAGTTCTTC. Amino acid sequence: CASSTSGRATYNEQFF.

This chain links TRBV5-1 with TRBJ2-6; D is undetermined. CDR3 length: 17 residues. V shed 0 bases and J shed 1 base, with 11 bases lying between them. Germline V gene lookup returns CDR1 SGHRS and CDR2 YFSETQ. This chain's CDR3 is CASSLAERESGANVLTF. The CDR3 coding sequence is TGCGCCAGCAGCTTGGCTGAGCGTGAGTCTGGGGCCAACGTCCTGACTTTC.

This clonotype was counted a single time. V gene TRBV7-8 combines with J gene TRBJ2-7; TRBD2 aligns across 9 bases. This CDR3 contains 14 residues. The V and J ends lost 4 bases and 3 bases, in that order; junction bases with no gene match: 4. Germline V gene data show CDR1 as SGHVS and CDR2 as FQNEAQ. CDR3 residues: CASSSSGDFYEQYF. The CDR3 DNA sequence: TGTGCCAGCAGCTCTAGCGGGGACTTCTACGAGCAGTACTTC. The variable domain in full, completed from reference TRBV7-8 and TRBJ2-7, reads GAGVSQSPRYKVAKRGQDVALRCDPISGHVSLFWYQQALGQGPEFLTYFQNEAQLDKSGLPSDRFFAERPEGSVSTLKIQRTQQEDSAVYLCASSSSGDFYEQYFGPGTRLTVT.

This clonotype came up a few times. CDR3 protein: CASSLWTGGKSDTQYF. The DNA for the CDR3 is TGCGCCAGCAGCCTATGGACAGGGGGCAAGTCAGATACGCAGTATTTT. The V gene is TRBV5-1, the J gene TRBJ2-3, with 11 bases lining up with TRBD1. The germline CDR1 and CDR2 sequences are SGHRS and YFSETQ. The CDR3 runs 16 residues. The ends lost 4 bases at V and 4 bases at J; junction bases unmatched: 8.

In this sample, this clonotype turned up a few times. The V call is TRBV20-1, the J call TRBJ1-2, with a weak D call TRBD1 (5 bases). The V and J ends lost 6 bases and 4 bases respectively, with 9 bases between them. CDR1 and CDR2 from the germline V gene are DFQATT and SNEGSKA (reference sequence). The CDR3 totals 11 residues. CDR3 residues: CSAGAGYGYTF. The CDR3 DNA is TGCAGTGCAGGGGCGGGCTATGGCTACACCTTC.

V and J are TRBV4-2 and TRBJ1-3; D perhaps matches TRBD1 (5 bases). The CDR3 runs 16 residues. The germline CDR1 and CDR2 sequences are LGHNA and YNFKEQ. The germline V and J ends were trimmed by 1 base and 3 bases, with 13 bases remaining between them. CDR3 loop: CASSQGRGNVGNTIYF. CDR3 DNA: TGTGCCAGCAGCCAAGGTCGGGGGAACGTTGGAAACACCATATATTTT.

The rearrangement uses TRBV12-5 and TRBJ2-5; D not resolved. Trimming removed 4 bases from V and 5 bases from J, with 5 bases in between. CDR1 and CDR2 from the germline V gene are LGHNT and FRNRAP. The CDR3 is 11 amino acids. The CDR3 spells CASGSVETQYF. The DNA of the CDR3 is TGTGCTAGTGGTTCGGTGGAGACCCAGTACTTC.

The V call is TRBV12-3 or TRBV12-4, the J call TRBJ2-1; D unresolved. Trimming took 3 bases from V and 5 from J, leaving 8 bases between them. This CDR3 spans 13 amino acids. The CDR3 DNA is TGTGCCAGCAGTTTCCGACTCAACAATGAGCAGTTCTTC. Translating gives CASSFRLNNEQFF.

The genes are TRBV28 and TRBJ2-7, with D possibly matching TRBD2 (5 bases). The germline V gene has CDR1 MDHEN and CDR2 SYDVKM. V was shortened by 7 bases and J by 3 bases, with 19 bases between the two germline ends. The CDR3 runs to 15 residues. DNA of the CDR3: TGTGCCAGCACTGGGGAGTGGGTGGGCAACTACGAGCAGTACTTC. It codes for CASTGEWVGNYEQYF.

The rearrangement uses TRBV11-2 and TRBJ2-2; the match to TRBD1 covers 9 bases. Trimming removed 4 bases from V and 6 bases from J; junction bases left unmatched: 0. Per germline, CDR1 SGHAT and CDR2 FQNNGV. The CDR3 has 13 amino acids. The CDR3 protein is CASSWDRAGELFF. The CDR3, as DNA: TGTGCCAGCAGCTGGGACAGGGCCGGGGAGCTGTTTTTT.

The chain is built from TRBV20-1 and TRBJ2-3, with D possibly called TRBD1 or TRBD2 (6 bases each). Between the trimmed V and J ends, which lost 3 bases and 4 bases, there was a span of 11 bases. The CDR3 runs to 13 residues. Germline CDR1 reads DFQATT; CDR2 reads SNEGSKA (reference sequence). The CDR3, as DNA: TGCAGTGCTAGTTGGGGGGCCGCAGATACGCAGTATTTT. Translation: CSASWGAADTQYF.

V and J are TRBV29-1 and TRBJ2-1; D gene unclear. The ends were cut back, 3 bases at V and 7 bases at J, with 7 bases in the middle. The CDR3 consists of 11 residues. Germline CDR1 and CDR2: SQVTM and ANQGSEA. CDR3 DNA: TGCAGCGTTGATTTGGGTAATGAGCAGTTCTTC. Residues: CSVDLGNEQFF.